The sequence of this TCR beta chain was determined in a study of cytomegalovirus exposure and HLA in healthy donors. Study-level findings and limits: According to a later analysis, most TCR beta chains associated with CMV appeared HLA-restricted. The authors enumerated some 160 TCR beta chains as linked to cytomegalovirus. Immune exposure information comprised only CMV serostatus.

Note on this clone: As yet, its antigen is unknown.

PCR was performed using 60 Vbeta and 13 Jbeta primers. Repertoires were generated with immunoSEQ multiplex PCR, while TCRdb's copy carries only in-frame clones and drops some. The sample carries over 150,000 clones, 60% to 80% recorded once. This CDR3 is built from 16 residues. V lost 2 bases and J 0 bases, leaving 12 bases between the germline ends. CDR1 and CDR2 (germline): SGDLS, YYNGEE. V is TRBV9 and J is TRBJ2-1; the D gene is possibly TRBD2 (6 bases). Sequences were obtained from PBMCs. This clonotype originated in a woman in her 30s in good health and CMV-seropositive. The CDR3 DNA sequence: TGTGCCAGCAGCGTCAGAGCGGGCCGCTCCTACAATGAGCAGTTCTTC. This gives the protein CASSVRAGRSYNEQFF.